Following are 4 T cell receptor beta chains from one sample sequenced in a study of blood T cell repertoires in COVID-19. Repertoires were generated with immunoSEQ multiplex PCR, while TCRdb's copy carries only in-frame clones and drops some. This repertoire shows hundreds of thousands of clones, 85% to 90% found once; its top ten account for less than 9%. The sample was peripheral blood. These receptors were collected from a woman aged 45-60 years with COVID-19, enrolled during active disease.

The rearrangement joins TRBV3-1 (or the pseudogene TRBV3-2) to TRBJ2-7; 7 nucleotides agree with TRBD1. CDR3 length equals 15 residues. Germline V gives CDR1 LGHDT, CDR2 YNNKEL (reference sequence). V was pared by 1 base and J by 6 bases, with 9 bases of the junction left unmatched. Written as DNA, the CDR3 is TGTGCCAGCAGCCAAGTGGCAGGGGGTAGGGGCGAGCAGTACTTC. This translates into CASSQVAGGRGEQYF.

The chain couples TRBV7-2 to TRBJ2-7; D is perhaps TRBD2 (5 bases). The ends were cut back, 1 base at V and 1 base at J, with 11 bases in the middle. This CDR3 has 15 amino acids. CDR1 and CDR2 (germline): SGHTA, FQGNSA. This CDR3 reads CASSLEAALSYEQYF. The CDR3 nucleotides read TGTGCCAGCAGCTTAGAAGCGGCACTATCCTACGAGCAGTACTTC. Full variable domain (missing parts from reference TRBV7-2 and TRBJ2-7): GAGVSQSPSNKVTEKGKDVELRCDPISGHTALYWYRQSLGQGLEFLIYFQGNSAPDKSGLPSDRFSAERTGGSVSTLTIQRTQQEDSAVYLCASSLEAALSYEQYFGPGTRLTVT.

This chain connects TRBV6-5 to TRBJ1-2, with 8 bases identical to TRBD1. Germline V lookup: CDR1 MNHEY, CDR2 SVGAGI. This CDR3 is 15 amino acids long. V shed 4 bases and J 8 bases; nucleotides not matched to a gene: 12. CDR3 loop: CASSFNSGTGYGYTF. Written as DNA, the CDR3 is TGTGCCAGCAGTTTCAACTCGGGGACAGGCTACGGCTACACCTTC.

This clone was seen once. The CDR3 DNA reads as TGCAGCGTCGGGTTACCCGGACAGCGCCTCAATGAGCAGTTCTTC. This codes for CSVGLPGQRLNEQFF. This chain uses TRBV29-1 with TRBJ2-1, with D perhaps TRBD1 (6 bases). Germline CDR1 SQVTM, CDR2 ANQGSEA. V gave up 6 bases and J gave up 6 bases, with 21 bases separating them. CDR3 size: 15 residues.